This T cell receptor (beta chain) was sequenced during a study of T-cell reconstitution after alpha-beta-depleted transplantation in children. The study, taken as a whole, reports: Reportedly, alpha-beta T cells present about two months post-transplant originated from several hundred expanded clones of graft origin. Surviving recipient T cells and thymic progenitors accounted for the high day-60 TCRbeta diversity observed in some patients. T-cell numbers and diversity, one year after transplant, stemmed largely from T cells that were newly produced.

The CDR3 consists of 13 residues. About this clonotype itself: Antigen unknown. Its ends do not fully match the called genes, so a read error is possible.

Researchers prepared the TCRbeta library using unique molecular identifiers, the study reports. TCRdb fed the PCR reads into MiXCR, producing one record per CDR3 protein. The sample carries 600,000 to 800,000 distinct CDR3 sequences, around 13% recorded once. The source of this sequence is a girl aged 2 to 10 with congenital amegakaryocytic thrombocytopenia, due to receive a stem cell transplant. The J gene is TRBJ1-5, the V gene TRBV6-7; D uncertain. TRBV6-7 is noted as an ORF with a role that remains uncertain. Sequencing used PBMCs, obtained before TCRalphabeta/CD19-depleted stem cell transplant. The CDR3 sequence: CAISFNSNQPQHF. The DNA of the CDR3 is TGTGCCATCAGTTTTAACAGCAATCAGCCCCAGCATTTT.